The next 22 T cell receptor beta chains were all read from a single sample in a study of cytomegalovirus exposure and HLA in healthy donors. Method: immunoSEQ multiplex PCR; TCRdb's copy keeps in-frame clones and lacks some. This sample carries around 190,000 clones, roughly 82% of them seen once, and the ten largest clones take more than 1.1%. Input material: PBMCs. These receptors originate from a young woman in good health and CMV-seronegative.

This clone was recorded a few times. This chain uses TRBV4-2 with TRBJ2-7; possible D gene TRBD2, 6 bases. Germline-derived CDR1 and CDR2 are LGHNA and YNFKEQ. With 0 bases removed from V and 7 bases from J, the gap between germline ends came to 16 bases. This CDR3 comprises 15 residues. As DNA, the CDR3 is TGTGCCAGCAGCCAAGAGGGGACTGACTATCAGGAGCAGTACTTC. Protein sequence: CASSQEGTDYQEQYF.

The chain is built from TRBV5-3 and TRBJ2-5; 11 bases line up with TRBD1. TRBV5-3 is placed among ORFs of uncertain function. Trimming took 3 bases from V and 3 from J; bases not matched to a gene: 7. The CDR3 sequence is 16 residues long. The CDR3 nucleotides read TGTGCCAGAAGCTACTCTCCGGGACAGGGGGAAGAGACCCAGTACTTC. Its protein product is CARSYSPGQGEETQYF.

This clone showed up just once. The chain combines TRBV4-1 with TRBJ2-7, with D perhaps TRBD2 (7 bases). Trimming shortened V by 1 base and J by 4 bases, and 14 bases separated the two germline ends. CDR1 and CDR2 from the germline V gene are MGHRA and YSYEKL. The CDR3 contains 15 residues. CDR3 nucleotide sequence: TGCGCCAGCAGCCAAGTCCCGGGGGGCAGGTACGAGCAGTACTTC. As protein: CASSQVPGGRYEQYF.

The CDR3 coding sequence is TGTGCCAGCAGTCTTCAACCGGGACAGGGGCCTCTTTGGAAAACCTTC. Protein: CASSLQPGQGPLWKTF. The V call is TRBV2, the J call TRBJ1-2, with 10 nucleotides matching TRBD1. J was trimmed by 14 bases and V by 5 bases; bases with no gene match: 20. This CDR3 has 16 residues. Germline CDR1 is SNHLY and CDR2 is FYNNEI.

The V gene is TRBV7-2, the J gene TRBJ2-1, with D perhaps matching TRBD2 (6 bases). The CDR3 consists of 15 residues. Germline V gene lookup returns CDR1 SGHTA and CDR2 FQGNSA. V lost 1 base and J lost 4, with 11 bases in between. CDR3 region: CASSLEVAEYNEQFF. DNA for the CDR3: TGTGCCAGCAGCTTAGAGGTAGCGGAATACAATGAGCAGTTCTTC.

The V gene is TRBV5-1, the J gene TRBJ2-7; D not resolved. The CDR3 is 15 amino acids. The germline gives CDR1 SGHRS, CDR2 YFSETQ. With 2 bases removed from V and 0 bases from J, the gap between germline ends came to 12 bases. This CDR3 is CASSFPSTSSYEQYF. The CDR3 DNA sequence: TGCGCCAGCAGCTTCCCCTCGACATCCTCCTACGAGCAGTACTTC.

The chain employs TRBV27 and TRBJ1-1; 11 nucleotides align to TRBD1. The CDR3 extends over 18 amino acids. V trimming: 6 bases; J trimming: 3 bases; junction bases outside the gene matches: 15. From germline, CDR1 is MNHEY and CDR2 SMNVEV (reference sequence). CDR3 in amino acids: CASSPTDRGLLYHTEAFF. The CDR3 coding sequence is TGTGCCAGCAGCCCGACGGACAGGGGGCTTCTCTATCACACTGAAGCTTTCTTT.

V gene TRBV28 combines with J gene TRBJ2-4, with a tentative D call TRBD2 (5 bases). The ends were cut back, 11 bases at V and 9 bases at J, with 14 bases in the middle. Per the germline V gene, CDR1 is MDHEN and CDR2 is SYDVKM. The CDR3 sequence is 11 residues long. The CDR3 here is CASIGKGIQYF. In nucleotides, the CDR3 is TGTGCCTCCATCGGGAAGGGCATTCAGTACTTC.

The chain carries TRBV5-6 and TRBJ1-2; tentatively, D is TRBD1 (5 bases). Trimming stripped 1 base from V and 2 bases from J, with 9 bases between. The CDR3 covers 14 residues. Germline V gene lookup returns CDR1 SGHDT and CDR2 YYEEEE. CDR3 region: CASSLNQGNYGYTF. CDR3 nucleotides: TGTGCCAGCAGCTTGAATCAGGGCAACTATGGCTACACCTTC.

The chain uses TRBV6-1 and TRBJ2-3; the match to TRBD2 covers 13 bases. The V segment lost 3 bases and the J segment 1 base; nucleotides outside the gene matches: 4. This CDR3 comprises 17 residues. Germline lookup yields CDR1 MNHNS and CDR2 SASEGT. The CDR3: CASSDRLAGGRTDTQYF. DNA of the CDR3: TGTGCCAGCAGTGACCGACTAGCGGGGGGCCGCACAGATACGCAGTATTTT.

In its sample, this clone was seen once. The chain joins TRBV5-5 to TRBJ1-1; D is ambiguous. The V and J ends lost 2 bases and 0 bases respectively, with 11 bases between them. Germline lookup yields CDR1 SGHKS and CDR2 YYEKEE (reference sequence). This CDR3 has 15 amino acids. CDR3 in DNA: TGTGCCAGCAGCTTTCTCCGTGACATGAACACTGAAGCTTTCTTT. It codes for CASSFLRDMNTEAFF.

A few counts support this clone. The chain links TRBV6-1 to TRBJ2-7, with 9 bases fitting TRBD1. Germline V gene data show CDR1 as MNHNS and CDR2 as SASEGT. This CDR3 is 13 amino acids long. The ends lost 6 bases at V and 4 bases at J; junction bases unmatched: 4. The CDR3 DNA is TGTGCCAGCAGCCCCGGGACAGGGTACGAGCAGTACTTC. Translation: CASSPGTGYEQYF.

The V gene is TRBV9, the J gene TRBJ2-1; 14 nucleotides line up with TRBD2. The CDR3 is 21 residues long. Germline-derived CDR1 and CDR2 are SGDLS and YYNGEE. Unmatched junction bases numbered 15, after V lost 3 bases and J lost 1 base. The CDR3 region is CASSASYGGLAGAKSYNEQFF. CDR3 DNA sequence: TGTGCCAGCAGCGCAAGTTATGGGGGACTAGCGGGAGCCAAGTCCTACAATGAGCAGTTCTTC.

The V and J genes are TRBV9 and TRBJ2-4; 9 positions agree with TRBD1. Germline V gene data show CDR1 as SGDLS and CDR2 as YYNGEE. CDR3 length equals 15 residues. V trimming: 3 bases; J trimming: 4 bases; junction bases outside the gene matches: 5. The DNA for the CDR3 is TGTGCCAGCAGCGCCGACGGACAGGGGAAAAACATTCAGTACTTC. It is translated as CASSADGQGKNIQYF.

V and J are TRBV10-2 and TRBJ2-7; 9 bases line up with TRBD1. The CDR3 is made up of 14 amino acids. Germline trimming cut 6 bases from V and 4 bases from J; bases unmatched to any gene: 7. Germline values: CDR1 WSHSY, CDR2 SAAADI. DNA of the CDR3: TGCGCCAGCAGGGAGACAGGGGGAGGTTACGAGCAGTACTTC. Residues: CASRETGGGYEQYF.

The CDR3 DNA follows: TGTGCCAGCAGTTACTCGACAAGCTTGGGGGGAAAGCAGTTCTTC. This codes for CASSYSTSLGGKQFF. The chain uses TRBV6-5 and TRBJ2-1; a possible D gene is TRBD2 (6 bases). This CDR3 has 15 residues. The V and J ends lost 0 bases and 11 bases respectively, with 17 bases between them. Per the germline V gene, CDR1 is MNHEY and CDR2 is SVGAGI.

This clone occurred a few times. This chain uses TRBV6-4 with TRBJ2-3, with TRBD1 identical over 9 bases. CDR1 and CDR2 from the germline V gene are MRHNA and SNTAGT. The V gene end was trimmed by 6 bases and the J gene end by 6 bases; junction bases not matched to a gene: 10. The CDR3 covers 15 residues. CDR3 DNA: TGTGCCAGCAGCGACGGACAGGGGCCCGGGGATACGCAGTATTTT. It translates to CASSDGQGPGDTQYF.

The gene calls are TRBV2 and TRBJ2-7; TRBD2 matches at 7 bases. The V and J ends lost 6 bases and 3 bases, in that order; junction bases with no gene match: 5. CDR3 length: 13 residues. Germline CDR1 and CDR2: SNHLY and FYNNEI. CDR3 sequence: CASSLTSLYEQYF. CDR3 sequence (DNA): TGTGCCAGCAGCCTGACTAGCCTCTACGAGCAGTACTTC.

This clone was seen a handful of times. CDR3 region: CASSMGLAGEGYEQYF. CDR3 coding DNA: TGTGCCAGTAGTATGGGACTAGCGGGAGAGGGGTACGAGCAGTACTTC. The chain couples TRBV19 to TRBJ2-7; 14 bases match TRBD2. CDR3 size: 16 residues. The junction had 5 bases not matched to a gene; V was cut back by 3 bases and J by 4 bases. The germline gives CDR1 LNHDA, CDR2 SQIVND (reference sequence).

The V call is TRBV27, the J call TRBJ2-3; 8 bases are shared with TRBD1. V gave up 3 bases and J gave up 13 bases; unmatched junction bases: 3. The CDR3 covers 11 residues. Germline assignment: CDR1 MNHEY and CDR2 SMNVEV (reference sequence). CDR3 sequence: CASSLPGQEYF. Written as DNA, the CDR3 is TGTGCCAGCAGTTTGCCGGGACAGGAGTATTTT.

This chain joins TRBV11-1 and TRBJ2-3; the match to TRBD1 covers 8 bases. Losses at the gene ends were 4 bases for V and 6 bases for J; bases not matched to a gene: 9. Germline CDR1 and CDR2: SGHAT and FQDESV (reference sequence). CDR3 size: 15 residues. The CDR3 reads CASSSGGARTDTQYF. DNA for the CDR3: TGTGCCAGCAGCTCAGGGGGCGCAAGGACGGATACGCAGTATTTT.

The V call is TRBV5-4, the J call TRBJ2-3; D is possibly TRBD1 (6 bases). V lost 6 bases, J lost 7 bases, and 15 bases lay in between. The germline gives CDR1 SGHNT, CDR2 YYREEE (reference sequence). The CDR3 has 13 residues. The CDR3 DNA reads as TGTGCCAGCACCGACAGGTTGGGGAATACGCAGTATTTT. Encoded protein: CASTDRLGNTQYF.